The clone carrying this T cell receptor (beta chain) has a handful of counts. Its antigen is undetermined. This entry comes from a study of CD8+ T cells in alopecia areata. The CDR3 has 14 amino acids. Germline V lookup: CDR1 MNHNS, CDR2 SASEGT. The germline V and J ends were trimmed by 6 bases and 3 bases, with 15 bases remaining between them. The treatment: oral pan-JAK inhibitor, 5-10 mg twice daily. As the sequencing template, cDNA was produced by extracting RNA and reverse transcribing it. Sequenced by immunoSEQ multiplex PCR; TCRdb stores in-frame clones only, minus some. The sample has about 200,000 clones, roughly two fifths seen once. The study's findings and limits: The study found higher clonality in lesional than normal scalp, especially in alopecia totalis/universalis. Against the mouse data, patients shared TCRs less clearly, possibly for HLA reasons. With one nonresponder, baseline CD8+ expansion's link to response remains uncertain.

This sequence joins TRBV6-1 and TRBJ2-7, with D possibly TRBD2 on 6 matching bases. The sample consisted of CD4+ T cells sorted from blood, taken at roughly week 30, from a patient treated with tofacitinib. This receptor was taken from a human donor with alopecia areata. The CDR3 loop reads CASRPLGTHYEQYF. The CDR3 DNA reads TGTGCCAGCAGACCCCTCGGGACTCACTACGAGCAGTACTTC.